A selection of T cell receptor beta chains follows, all from one sample in a study of blood T cell repertoires in COVID-19. This table comes from immunoSEQ multiplex PCR, and its TCRdb copy is limited to in-frame clones, with some not included. The data contain approximately 230,000 clones, about 91% of them seen just once; the ten biggest clones take up about 15%. Sequenced: PBMCs or T cells enriched from blood (not recorded which). Receptors originate from a woman aged 45 to 65 with acute COVID-19. Each CDR3 is given with its conserved first and last residue. D genes are given only for firm matches. Clone sizes are given selectively: once, few, many, or a class where the clone is expanded.

D gene,J gene,V gene,clone size,CDR3 DNA,CDR3 protein
TRBD2,TRBJ2-3,TRBV27,NA,TGTGCCAGCAGTGCCCTAGCGGCCTCAGATACGCAGTATTTT,CASSALAASDTQYF
TRBD1,TRBJ1-6,TRBV7-3,NA,TGTGCCAGCAGCCCACAGGGGGCTAGGAATTCACCCCTCCACTTT,CASSPQGARNSPLHF
TRBD1,TRBJ2-7,TRBV10-3,NA,TGTGCCACCCGGACAGGGGGTACCTATGAGCAGTACTTC,CATRTGGTYEQYF
NA,TRBJ2-2,TRBV6-5,NA,TGTGCCAGCAGCCACGGGGGGCTGGACGGGGAGCTGTTTTTT,CASSHGGLDGELFF
TRBD2,TRBJ2-3,TRBV4-3,NA,TGCGCCAGCAGCCAAGGCACCGGGACTAGCGGGTTGTTAGGGCAGTATTTT,CASSQGTGTSGLLGQYF
TRBD2,TRBJ2-3,TRBV10-3,NA,TGTGCCATCAGTCGCCTTGAGGGGAGCGGGATAGGGACAGATACGCAGTATTTT,CAISRLEGSGIGTDTQYF
TRBD2,TRBJ2-7,TRBV7-2,NA,TGTGCCAGCAGCTTATCGGGGGGATACAGCTCCTACGAGCAGTACTTC,CASSLSGGYSSYEQYF
NA,TRBJ2-1,TRBV27,NA,TGTGCCAGCAGTTCCCTTACTAGAAGAGCCTACAATGAGCAGTTCTTC,CASSSLTRRAYNEQFF
NA,TRBJ2-1,TRBV3-1/TRBV3-2,NA,TGTGCCAGCAGCCAAGTAAACGGTGAGCAGTTCTTC,CASSQVNGEQFF
TRBD2,TRBJ2-1,TRBV19,NA,TGTGCCACTCATCGGCCTCTAGCGGGAGTTGGCAATGAGCAGTTCTTC,CATHRPLAGVGNEQFF
NA,TRBJ1-2,TRBV4-1,NA,TGCGCCAGCAGTCTGACGGAGTTAAACTATGGCTACACCTTC,CASSLTELNYGYTF
NA,TRBJ2-3,TRBV18,NA,TGTGCCAGCTCACCTACTGTAATAGAAAACACAGATACGCAGTATTTT,CASSPTVIENTDTQYF
NA,TRBJ1-3,TRBV4-3,NA,TGCGCCAGCAGCCTGGACAGCAACTCTGGAAACACCATATATTTT,CASSLDSNSGNTIYF
TRBD1,TRBJ1-1,TRBV28,once,TGTGCCAGCAGTTTACCCGGGACAGGAGCTTTCTTT,CASSLPGTGAFF
NA,TRBJ2-7,TRBV23-1,NA,TGCGCCAGCAGGACAACGGATGCCTACGAGCAGTACTTC,CASRTTDAYEQYF
NA,TRBJ2-2,TRBV5-1,few,TGCGCCAGCAGCCTTCGACACGTGGACACCGGGGAGCTGTTTTTT,CASSLRHVDTGELFF
NA,TRBJ2-3,TRBV29-1,NA,TGCAGCGTTGAAACCCTAGCGTCAACTAGCACAGATACGCAGTATTTT,CSVETLASTSTDTQYF
TRBD1,TRBJ1-1,TRBV4-1,NA,TGCGCCAGCAGCCAAGAGGACAGGGACTACACTGAAGCTTTCTTT,CASSQEDRDYTEAFF
NA,TRBJ1-2,TRBV28,NA,TGTGCCACCTCGTGGGAGGGTGGCTACACCTTC,CATSWEGGYTF
NA,TRBJ2-1,TRBV2,NA,TGTGCCAGCAGCGAGACGGGAGCCTACAATGAGCAGTTCTTC,CASSETGAYNEQFF
TRBD1,TRBJ1-1,TRBV5-1,NA,TGCGCCAGCAGCCCCTCTCAGGGACAGGTGAACACTGAAGCTTTCTTT,CASSPSQGQVNTEAFF
NA,TRBJ2-3,TRBV24-1,NA,TGTGCCACCAGTCGACAGGGCACAGATACGCAGTATTTT,CATSRQGTDTQYF